A single T cell receptor beta chain is shown here with its context. TCRdb's table, derived via immunoSEQ multiplex PCR, lists solely in-frame clones and lacks some. In the table there are about 70,000 clones, around nine tenths of which are singletons. This entry is derived from a study of technical replicates of blood from several donors. The CDR3 consists of 15 residues. Germline values: CDR1 MNHNY, CDR2 SVGAGI (reference sequence). The V gene end was trimmed by 0 bases and the J gene end by 4 bases; junction bases not matched to a gene: 0. V gene TRBV6-6 combines with J gene TRBJ2-2; 9 nucleotides match TRBD2. Input material: T cells isolated from PBMCs. The clonotype comes from a human donor in good health. CDR3 loop: CASSYSREGTGELFF. CDR3 in DNA: TGTGCCAGCAGTTACTCGCGGGAGGGCACCGGGGAGCTGTTTTTT.